This TCR beta chain comes out of a study of T-cell reconstitution after alpha-beta-depleted transplantation in children. Study-wide results and caveats: About two months after transplant, alpha-beta T cells reportedly came from several hundred expanded graft clones. T cells produced anew were the main source of T-cell counts and diversity one year after transplant. Some patients showed high day-60 TCRbeta diversity, which derived from surviving recipient T cells and thymic progenitors.

The germline V gene has CDR1 LNHDA and CDR2 SQIVND (reference sequence). This CDR3 spans 14 amino acids. The trim removed 7 bases at V and 4 bases at J, leaving 6 bases unmatched. Unique molecular identifiers featured in how the TCRbeta library was prepared. Each CDR3 protein is one row after TCRdb ran MiXCR on the PCR reads. In the table there are under 300,000 distinct CDR3 sequences, around 10% of which are singletons. This clonotype was counted at least ten times. No antigen is known for it. The receptor was derived from a male patient between 2 and 9 years old who had a stem cell transplant for chronic granulomatous disease, so the T cells may come from the graft donor. The sequencing here drew on peripheral blood, taken 180 days after TCRalphabeta/CD19-depleted stem cell transplant. The chain uses TRBV19 and TRBJ2-2, with TRBD2 matching over 7 bases. The CDR3 here is CASTNGGSTGELFF. CDR3 DNA sequence: TGTGCCAGTACCAACGGGGGGAGCACCGGGGAGCTGTTTTTT.